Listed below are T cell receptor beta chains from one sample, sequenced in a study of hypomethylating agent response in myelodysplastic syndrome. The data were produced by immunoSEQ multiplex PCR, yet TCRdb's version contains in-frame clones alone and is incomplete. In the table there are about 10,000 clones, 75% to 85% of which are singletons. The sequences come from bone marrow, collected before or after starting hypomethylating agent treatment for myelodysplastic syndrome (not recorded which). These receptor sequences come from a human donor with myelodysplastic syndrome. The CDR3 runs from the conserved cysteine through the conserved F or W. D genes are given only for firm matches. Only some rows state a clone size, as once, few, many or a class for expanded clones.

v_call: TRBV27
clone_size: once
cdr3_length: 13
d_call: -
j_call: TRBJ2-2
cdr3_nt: TGTGCCAGCAGTCCGACTAGTGTCGGGGAGCTGTTTTTT
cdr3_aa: CASSPTSVGELFF

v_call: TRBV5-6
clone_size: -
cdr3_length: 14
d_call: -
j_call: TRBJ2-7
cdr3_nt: TGTGCCAGCAGCTTGGAGTGGCAGCCCTACGAGCAGTACTTC
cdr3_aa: CASSLEWQPYEQYF

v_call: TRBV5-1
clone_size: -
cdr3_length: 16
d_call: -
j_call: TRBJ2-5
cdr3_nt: TGCGCCAGCAGCTCTACAGGGATGATCTACCAAGAGACCCAGTACTTC
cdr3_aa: CASSSTGMIYQETQYF

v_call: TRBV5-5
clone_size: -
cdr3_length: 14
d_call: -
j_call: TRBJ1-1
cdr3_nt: TGTGCCAGCAGCACCTCTTCTAGGAACACTGAAGCTTTCTTT
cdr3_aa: CASSTSSRNTEAFF

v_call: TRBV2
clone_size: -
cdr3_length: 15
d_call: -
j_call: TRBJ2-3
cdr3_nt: TGTGCCAGCAGTGACGCGGCCAGGGATACAGATACGCAGTATTTT
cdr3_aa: CASSDAARDTDTQYF

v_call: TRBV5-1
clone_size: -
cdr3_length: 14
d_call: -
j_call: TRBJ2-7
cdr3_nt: TGCGCCAGCAGCCGGACTGGACTCCCCTACGAGCAGTACTTC
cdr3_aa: CASSRTGLPYEQYF

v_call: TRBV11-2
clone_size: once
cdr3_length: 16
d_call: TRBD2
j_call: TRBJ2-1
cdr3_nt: TGTGCCAGCAGCACCCGGTCTAGCGGGAGGTACAATGAGCAGTTCTTC
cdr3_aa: CASSTRSSGRYNEQFF

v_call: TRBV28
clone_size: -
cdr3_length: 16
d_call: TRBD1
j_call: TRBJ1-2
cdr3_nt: TGTGCCAGCGCCCCCCTACAGGGGGCGTTGCACTATGGCTACACCTTC
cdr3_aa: CASAPLQGALHYGYTF

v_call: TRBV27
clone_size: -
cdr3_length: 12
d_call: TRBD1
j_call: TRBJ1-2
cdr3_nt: TGTGCCAGCTGGACAGGGTTATATGGCTACACCTTC
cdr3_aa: CASWTGLYGYTF

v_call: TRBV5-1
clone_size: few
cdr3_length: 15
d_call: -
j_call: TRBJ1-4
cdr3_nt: TGCGCCAGCAGCTTGGGGGCGCCGGCTAATGAAAAACTGTTTTTT
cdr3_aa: CASSLGAPANEKLFF

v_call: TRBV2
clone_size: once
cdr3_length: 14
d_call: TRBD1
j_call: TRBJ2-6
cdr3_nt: TGTGCCAGCAGACGGGACAGGGCCACCAACGTCCTGACTTTC
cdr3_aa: CASRRDRATNVLTF

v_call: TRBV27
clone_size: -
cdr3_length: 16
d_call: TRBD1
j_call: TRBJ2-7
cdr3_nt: TGTGCCAGCAAGGGGGCCTGGACAGGACGAGCCTACGAGCAGTACTTC
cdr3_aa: CASKGAWTGRAYEQYF

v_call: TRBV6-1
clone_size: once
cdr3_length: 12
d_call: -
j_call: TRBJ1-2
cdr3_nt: TGTGCCAGCATTGAATGGGGGTCTGGCTACACCTTC
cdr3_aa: CASIEWGSGYTF

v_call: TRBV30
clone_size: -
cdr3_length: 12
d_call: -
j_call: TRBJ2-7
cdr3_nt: TGTGCCTGTAGCAGGTGGGGCTACGAGCAGTACTTC
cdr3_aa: CACSRWGYEQYF

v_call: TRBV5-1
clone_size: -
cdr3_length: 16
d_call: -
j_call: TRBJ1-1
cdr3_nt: TGCGCCAGCAGCTTGGAACTGAACAATTTGAACACTGAAGCTTTCTTT
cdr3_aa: CASSLELNNLNTEAFF

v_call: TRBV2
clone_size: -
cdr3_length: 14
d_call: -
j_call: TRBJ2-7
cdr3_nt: TGTGCCAGCAGTCTAAGATTAAGCTCCTACGAGCAGTACTTC
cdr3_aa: CASSLRLSSYEQYF

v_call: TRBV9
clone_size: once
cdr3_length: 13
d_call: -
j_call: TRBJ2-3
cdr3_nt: TGTGCCAGCAGCGATGGACAGTCAGATACGCAGTATTTT
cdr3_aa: CASSDGQSDTQYF

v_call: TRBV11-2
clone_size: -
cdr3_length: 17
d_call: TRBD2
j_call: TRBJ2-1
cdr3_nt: TGTGCCAGCAGCCCGCGACTAGCGGGGGGGTCCTACAATGAGCAGTTCTTC
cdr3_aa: CASSPRLAGGSYNEQFF

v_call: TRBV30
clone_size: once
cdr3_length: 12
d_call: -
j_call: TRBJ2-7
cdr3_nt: TGTGCCTGGAGAGGGGGAGTTTACGAGCAGTACTTC
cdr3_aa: CAWRGGVYEQYF

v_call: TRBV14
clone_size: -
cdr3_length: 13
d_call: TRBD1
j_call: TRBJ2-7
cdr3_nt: TGTGCCAGCAGCCTAAGAGGAGGACAGGGCGAGTACTTC
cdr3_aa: CASSLRGGQGEYF

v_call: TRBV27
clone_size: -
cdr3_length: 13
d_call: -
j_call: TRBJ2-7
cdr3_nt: TGTGCCAGCAGCCCGGGACACTCCTACGAGCAGTACTTC
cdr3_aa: CASSPGHSYEQYF

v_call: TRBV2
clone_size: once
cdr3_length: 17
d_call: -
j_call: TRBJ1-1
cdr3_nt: TGTGCCAGCAGGCGAGGGACACTCCGGGATGTGAACACTGAAGCTTTCTTT
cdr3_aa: CASRRGTLRDVNTEAFF

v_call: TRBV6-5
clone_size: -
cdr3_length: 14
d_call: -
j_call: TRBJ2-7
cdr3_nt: TGTGCCAGCAGTTACTCCGGGACACCCTACGAGCAGTACTTC
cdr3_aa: CASSYSGTPYEQYF

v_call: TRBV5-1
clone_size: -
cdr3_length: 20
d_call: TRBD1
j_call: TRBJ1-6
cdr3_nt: TGCGCCAGCAGCTTCGAGCCAACAGGGGGCGAGAGCTCCTATAATTCACCCCTCCACTTT
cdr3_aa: CASSFEPTGGESSYNSPLHF

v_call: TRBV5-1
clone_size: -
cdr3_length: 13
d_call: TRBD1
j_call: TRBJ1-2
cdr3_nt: TGCGCCAGCAGCTTTGGACAGGGGGCGAGCTACACCTTC
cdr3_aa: CASSFGQGASYTF

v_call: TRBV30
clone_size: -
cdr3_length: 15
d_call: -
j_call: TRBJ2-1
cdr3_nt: TGTGCCTGGACCCCTCGGGAGCCCCATTCCAATGAGCAGTTCTTC
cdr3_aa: CAWTPREPHSNEQFF

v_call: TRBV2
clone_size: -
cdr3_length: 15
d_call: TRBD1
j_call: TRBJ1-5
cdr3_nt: TGTGCCAGCAGTGAGGGACAGGCTCTCAATCAGCCCCAGCATTTT
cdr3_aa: CASSEGQALNQPQHF

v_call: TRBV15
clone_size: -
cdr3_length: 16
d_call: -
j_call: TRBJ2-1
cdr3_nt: TGTGCCACCAGCAGAGAAGGGAGTATATTTTATAATGAGCAGTTCTTC
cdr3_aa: CATSREGSIFYNEQFF

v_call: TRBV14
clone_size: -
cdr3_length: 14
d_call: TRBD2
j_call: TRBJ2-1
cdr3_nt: TGTGCCAGCAGCCCCTTGTGGGGGAGGGATGAGCAGTTCTTC
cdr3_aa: CASSPLWGRDEQFF

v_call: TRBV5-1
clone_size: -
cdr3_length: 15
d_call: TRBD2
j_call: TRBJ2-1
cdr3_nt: TGCGCCAGCAGCTTGTTAGCGGGTAATTACAATGAGCAGTTCTTC
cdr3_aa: CASSLLAGNYNEQFF

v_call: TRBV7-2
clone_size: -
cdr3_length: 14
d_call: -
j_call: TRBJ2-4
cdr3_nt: TGTGCCAGCAGCTCTTTAGACCCTCCCTACATTCAGTACTTC
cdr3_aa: CASSSLDPPYIQYF

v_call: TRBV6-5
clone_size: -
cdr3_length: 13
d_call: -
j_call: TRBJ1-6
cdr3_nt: TGTGCCAGCCAAGGGCCAGTCAATTCACCCCTCCACTTT
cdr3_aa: CASQGPVNSPLHF

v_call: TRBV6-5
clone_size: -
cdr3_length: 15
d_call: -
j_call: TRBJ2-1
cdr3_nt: TGTGCCAGCAGTTACTGGGAGACGGGCTACAATGAGCAGTTCTTC
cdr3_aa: CASSYWETGYNEQFF

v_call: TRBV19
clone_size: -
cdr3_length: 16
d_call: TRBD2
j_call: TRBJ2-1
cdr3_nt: TGTGCCAGTAGTATAGGACTAGCGGGAGGGCTGAATGAGCAGTTCTTC
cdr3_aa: CASSIGLAGGLNEQFF

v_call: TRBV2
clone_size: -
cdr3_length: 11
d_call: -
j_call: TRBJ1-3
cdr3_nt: TGTGCCAGCAGTGAAACGGACACCATATATTTT
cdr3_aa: CASSETDTIYF

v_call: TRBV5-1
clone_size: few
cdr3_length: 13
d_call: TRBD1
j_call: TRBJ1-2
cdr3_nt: TGCGCCAGCAGCTCGGGACAGGGGGAAGGCTACACCTTC
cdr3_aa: CASSSGQGEGYTF

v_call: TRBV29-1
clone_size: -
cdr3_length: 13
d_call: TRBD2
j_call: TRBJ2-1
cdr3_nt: TGCAGCGTTGATAAGCGGGGATACAATGAGCAGTTCTTC
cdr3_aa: CSVDKRGYNEQFF

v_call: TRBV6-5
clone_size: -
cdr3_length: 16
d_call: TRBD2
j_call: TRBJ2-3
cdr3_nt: TGTGCCAGCAGTTCCCCTAGCGGGGGAGGGACAGATACGCAGTATTTT
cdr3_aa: CASSSPSGGGTDTQYF

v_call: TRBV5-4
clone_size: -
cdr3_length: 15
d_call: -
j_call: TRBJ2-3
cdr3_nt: TGTGCCAGCAGCTCCTCAGGGAAAGTGGCAGATACGCAGTATTTT
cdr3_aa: CASSSSGKVADTQYF

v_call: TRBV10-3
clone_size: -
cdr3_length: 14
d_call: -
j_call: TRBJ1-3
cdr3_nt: TGTGCCATCAGTAGAGGGGACTCTGGAAACACCATATATTTT
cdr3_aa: CAISRGDSGNTIYF

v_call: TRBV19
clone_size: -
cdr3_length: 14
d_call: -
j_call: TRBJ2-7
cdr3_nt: TGTGCCAGTAACCATGGGCGGAGCTCCTACGAGCAGTACTTC
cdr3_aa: CASNHGRSSYEQYF

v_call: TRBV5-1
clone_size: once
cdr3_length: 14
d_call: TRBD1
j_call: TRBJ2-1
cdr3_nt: TGCGCCAGCAGCTTGAGGGGGCCCTACAATGAGCAGTTCTTC
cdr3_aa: CASSLRGPYNEQFF

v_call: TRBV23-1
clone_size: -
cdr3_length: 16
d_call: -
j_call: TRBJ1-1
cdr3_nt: TGCGCCAGCAGTCAAACGAGGGGCGCCCTGAACACTGAAGCTTTCTTT
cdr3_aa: CASSQTRGALNTEAFF

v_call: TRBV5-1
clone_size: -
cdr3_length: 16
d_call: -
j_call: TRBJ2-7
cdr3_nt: TGCGCCAGCAGCTTAGGTTTGGGCGGGGAATCCTACGAGCAGTACTTC
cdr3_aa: CASSLGLGGESYEQYF

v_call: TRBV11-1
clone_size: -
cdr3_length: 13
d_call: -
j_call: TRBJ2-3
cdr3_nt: TGTGCCAGCAGCTCCTCTCTAGGCACCGCGCAGTATTTT
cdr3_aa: CASSSSLGTAQYF

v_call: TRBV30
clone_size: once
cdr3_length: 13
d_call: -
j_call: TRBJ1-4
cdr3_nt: TGTGCCTGGAGTGTTGGGACATCTGAAAAACTGTTTTTT
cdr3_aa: CAWSVGTSEKLFF

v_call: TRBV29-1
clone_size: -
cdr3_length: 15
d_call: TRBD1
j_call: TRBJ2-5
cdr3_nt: TGCAGCGTTGGGGGGGGACAGGGTAATTTGGAGACCCAGTACTTC
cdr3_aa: CSVGGGQGNLETQYF

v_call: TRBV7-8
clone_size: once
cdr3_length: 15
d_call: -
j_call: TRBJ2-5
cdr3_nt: TGTGCCAGCAGCTTAGTCGGACGGGACCAAGAGACCCAGTACTTC
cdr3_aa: CASSLVGRDQETQYF

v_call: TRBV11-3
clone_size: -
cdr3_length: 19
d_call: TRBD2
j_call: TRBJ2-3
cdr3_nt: TGTGCCAGCAGCCCGGGACTAGCGGGGGGAGCCGGATTGCCAGATACGCAGTATTTT
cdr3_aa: CASSPGLAGGAGLPDTQYF

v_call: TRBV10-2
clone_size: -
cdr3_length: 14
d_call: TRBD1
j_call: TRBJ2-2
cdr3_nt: TGCGCCAGCAGGAGGACAGGGAACACCGGGGAGCTGTTTTTT
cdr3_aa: CASRRTGNTGELFF

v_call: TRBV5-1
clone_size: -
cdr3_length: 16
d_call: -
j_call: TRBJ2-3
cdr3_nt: TGCGCCAGCAGCTTGGCCCCCGGCCTTTTCACAGATACGCAGTATTTT
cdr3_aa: CASSLAPGLFTDTQYF

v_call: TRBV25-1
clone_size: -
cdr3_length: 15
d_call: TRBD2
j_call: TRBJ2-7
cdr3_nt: TGTGCCAGCAGTGAATGGCGGGAGGGAACCTACGAGCAGTACTTC
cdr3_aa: CASSEWREGTYEQYF

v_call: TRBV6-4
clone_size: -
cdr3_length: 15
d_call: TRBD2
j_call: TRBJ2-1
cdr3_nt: TGTGCCAGCAGTGACTCACTAGCGGGGTACAATGAGCAGTTCTTC
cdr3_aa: CASSDSLAGYNEQFF

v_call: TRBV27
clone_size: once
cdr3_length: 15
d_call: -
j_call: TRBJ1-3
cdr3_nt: TGTGCCAGCAGTCGTAGCCCCAACTCTGGAAACACCATATATTTT
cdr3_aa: CASSRSPNSGNTIYF

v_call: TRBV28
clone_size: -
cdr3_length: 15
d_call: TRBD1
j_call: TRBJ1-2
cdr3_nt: TGTGCCAGCAGTCCGCAGGGGGCCGGGGGCGAAGGCTACACCTTC
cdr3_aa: CASSPQGAGGEGYTF